This T cell receptor (beta chain) stems from a study of cytomegalovirus exposure and HLA in healthy donors. CDR1 is KGHSH, CDR2 LQKENI, per germline. The CDR3 contains 15 residues. Deletions cut 4 bases from V and 0 bases from J, with 9 bases between. The assay was immunoSEQ multiplex PCR, and TCRdb's table has in-frame clones only and misses some. The repertoire holds under 150,000 clones, roughly 89% seen once, with 1.5% to 2% in the top ten. These donors were members of the approximately 120-subject validation cohort, a group separate from the approximately 670-subject first cohort. This clone was seen a single time. Its antigen is as yet unknown. Study outcomes and limitations: High sensitivity and specificity were reportedly achieved when the classifier diagnosed cytomegalovirus status. TCR sequences were mostly rare, though some public TCRs occurred in many donors. Associated with cytomegalovirus, according to the listing, were 164 TCR beta chains.

This chain joins TRBV18 and TRBJ2-2; a weak D match, TRBD1 (6 bases). The sequence was obtained from a woman in her late teens or twenties in good health and CMV-seronegative. The material sequenced was PBMCs. The CDR3 region has the DNA TGTGCCAGCTCACAGGGGGAACCGAACACCGGGGAGCTGTTTTTT. This codes for CASSQGEPNTGELFF.